This TCR beta chain was retrieved from a study of blood T cell repertoires in COVID-19. Study details: The United States, Italy and Spain provided the acute and convalescent COVID-19 samples.

Original processing methods: How many nucleated cells were present was estimated from reference gene primer amplification. Here immunoSEQ multiplex PCR was the method, and the copy in TCRdb shows in-frame clones only, minus some. V and J calls and clone size are given by that table; D and trimming were obtained from the DNA. This sample has around 220,000 clones, with about 82% found just once. The CDR3 extends over 14 amino acids. Trimming removed 2 bases from V and 5 bases from J, with 9 bases in between. Germline CDR1 SGHNT, CDR2 YENEEA. The gene calls are TRBV11-3 and TRBJ2-2; D perhaps matches TRBD1 (5 bases). Sequenced material: peripheral blood. This TCR derives from a woman older than 75 with acute or convalescent COVID-19. The CDR3 DNA sequence: TGTGCCAGCAGCTTACGTCCAGGGACCGGGGAGCTGTTTTTT. Its protein product is CASSLRPGTGELFF.